Listed below are T cell receptor beta chains from one sample, sequenced in a study of T cell responses to AZD1222 COVID-19 vaccine. Some clones are missing from TCRdb's copy, which holds only in-frame ones; the method was immunoSEQ multiplex PCR. Of approximately 130,000 clones in the sample, 75% to 95% were seen once. Sequences were derived from peripheral blood, sampled on day 0 of AZD1222 vaccination. The receptor set was obtained from an adult in good health. Each CDR3 is given without its conserved first and last residue. Fields, in order: V gene, J gene, CDR3 protein.

TRBV5-1	TRBJ1-1	ASSQTGFRTEAF
TRBV3-1/TRBV3-2	TRBJ1-6	ASSHGTGATMGSPLH
TRBV9	TRBJ2-1	ASSPGTSGFNEQF
TRBV18	TRBJ2-7	ASSPPGTYEQY
TRBV10-2	TRBJ2-2	ASRETGKTGELF
TRBV15	TRBJ1-2	ATSLGQGDGYT
TRBV5-1	TRBJ2-7	ASSLIPVTTSSPYEQY
TRBV11-2	TRBJ2-7	ASSWPGLAGVYEQY
TRBV10-3	TRBJ1-5	AISATAYSNQPQH
TRBV6-5	TRBJ1-1	ASSDRWVIEAF
TRBV3-1/TRBV3-2	TRBJ2-3	ASRLLAGGTDTQY
TRBV5-1	TRBJ1-3	ASSMGAVPSGNTIY
TRBV5-8	TRBJ1-4	ASSLGQGIPTNEKLF
TRBV5-4	TRBJ2-1	ASSLAERQTYNEQF
TRBV6-2/TRBV6-3	TRBJ1-6	ASSPGRGGSPLH
TRBV24-1	TRBJ2-3	ATSDLPYTDTQY
TRBV6-5	TRBJ2-7	ASSYSISRSSYEQY
TRBV7-8	TRBJ1-2	ASSPGHPNYGYT
TRBV7-2	TRBJ2-3	ASSRDLHTDTQY
TRBV18	TRBJ2-7	ASSPSPREINEQY
TRBV9	TRBJ2-3	ASSVMGTDTQY
TRBV28	TRBJ1-4	ASREGGTNEKLF
TRBV2	TRBJ2-7	ASSVTGQLDYEQY
TRBV9	TRBJ1-1	ASTFREGGVGDTEAF
TRBV19	TRBJ2-1	ASSIGSEQF
TRBV9	TRBJ2-7	ASSAGTSGSSEQY
TRBV18	TRBJ2-2	ASSPLPRATGELF
TRBV6-5	TRBJ1-4	ASSSTWGANEKLF
TRBV5-4	TRBJ2-7	ASSLGAVPYEQY